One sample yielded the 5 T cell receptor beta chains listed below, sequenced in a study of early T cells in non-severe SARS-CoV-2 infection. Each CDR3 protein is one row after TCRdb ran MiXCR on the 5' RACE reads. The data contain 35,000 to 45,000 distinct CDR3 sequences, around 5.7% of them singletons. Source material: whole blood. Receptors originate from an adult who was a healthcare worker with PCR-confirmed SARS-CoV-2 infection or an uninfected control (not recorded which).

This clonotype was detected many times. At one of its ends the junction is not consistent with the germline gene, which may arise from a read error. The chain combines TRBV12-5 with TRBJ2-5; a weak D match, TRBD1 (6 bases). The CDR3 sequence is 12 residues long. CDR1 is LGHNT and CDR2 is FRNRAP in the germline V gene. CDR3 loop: CASGLKGDKGTF. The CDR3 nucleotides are TGTGCTAGTGGTTTGAAGGGGGACAAGGGTACCTTC.

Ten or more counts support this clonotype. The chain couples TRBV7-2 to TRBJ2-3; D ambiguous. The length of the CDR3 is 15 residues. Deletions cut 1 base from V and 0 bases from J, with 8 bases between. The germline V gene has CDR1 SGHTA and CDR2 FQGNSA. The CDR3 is CASSLVRLSTDTQYF. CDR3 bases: TGTGCCAGCAGCTTAGTCCGGCTTAGCACAGATACGCAGTATTTT.

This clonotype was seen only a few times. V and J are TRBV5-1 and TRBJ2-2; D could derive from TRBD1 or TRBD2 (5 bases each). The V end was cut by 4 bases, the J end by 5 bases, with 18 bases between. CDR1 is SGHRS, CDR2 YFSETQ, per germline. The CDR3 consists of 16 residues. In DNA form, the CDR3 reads TGCGCCAGCAGCGATCCCGGGACCAGAAGGACCGGGGAGCTGTTTTTT. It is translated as CASSDPGTRRTGELFF.

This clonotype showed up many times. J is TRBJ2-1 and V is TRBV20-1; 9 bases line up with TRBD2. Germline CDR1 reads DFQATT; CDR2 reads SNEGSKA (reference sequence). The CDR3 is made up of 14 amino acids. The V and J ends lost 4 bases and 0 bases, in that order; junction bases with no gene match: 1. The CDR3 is CSATSGASYNEQFF. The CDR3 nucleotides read TGCAGTGCTACTAGCGGGGCCTCCTACAATGAGCAGTTCTTC.

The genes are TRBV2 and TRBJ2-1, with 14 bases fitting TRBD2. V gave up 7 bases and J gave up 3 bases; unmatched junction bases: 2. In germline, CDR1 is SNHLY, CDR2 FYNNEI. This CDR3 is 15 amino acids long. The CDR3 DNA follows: TGTGCCAGCAACGGACTAGCGGGGGGCTACAATGAGCAGTTCTTC. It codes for CASNGLAGGYNEQFF.